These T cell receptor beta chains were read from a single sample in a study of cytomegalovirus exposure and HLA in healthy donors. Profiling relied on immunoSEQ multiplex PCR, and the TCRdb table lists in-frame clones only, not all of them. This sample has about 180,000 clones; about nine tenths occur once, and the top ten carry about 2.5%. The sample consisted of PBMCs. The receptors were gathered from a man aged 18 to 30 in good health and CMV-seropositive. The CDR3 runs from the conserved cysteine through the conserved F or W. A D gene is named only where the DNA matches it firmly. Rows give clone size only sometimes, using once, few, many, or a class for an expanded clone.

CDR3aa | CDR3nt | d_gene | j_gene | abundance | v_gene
CASSGTGIYGYTF | TGTGCCAGTTCCGGGACAGGGATCTATGGCTACACCTTC | TRBD1 | TRBJ1-2 | . | TRBV6-1
CASSMGSNPNYGYTF | TGTGCCAGTAGTATGGGCAGCAACCCGAACTATGGCTACACCTTC | . | TRBJ1-2 | . | TRBV19
CASRIADSYGYTF | TGTGCCAGCAGAATCGCCGACAGCTATGGCTACACCTTC | . | TRBJ1-2 | few | TRBV27
CASSSDLGGGYGYTF | TGCGCCAGCAGCTCCGATCTCGGGGGGGGCTATGGCTACACCTTC | . | TRBJ1-2 | . | TRBV5-1
CASSPQRGSADEQFF | TGTGCCAGCAGCCCTCAGCGGGGGTCTGCGGATGAGCAGTTCTTC | TRBD2 | TRBJ2-1 | . | TRBV11-1
CASSSPRQSIDF | TGTGCCAGCAGCTCCCCCAGACAGAGCATAGACTTC | . | TRBJ2-4 | . | TRBV9
CASSQVDRGVGGETQYF | TGCGCCAGCAGCCAAGTGGACAGGGGAGTCGGGGGAGAGACCCAGTACTTC | TRBD1 | TRBJ2-5 | . | TRBV4-1
CASSQGGAHQPQHF | TGTGCCAGCAGTCAAGGGGGCGCCCATCAGCCCCAGCATTTT | TRBD1 | TRBJ1-5 | . | TRBV27
CASSLAWGGTGPTDTQYF | TGTGCCAGCAGCTTAGCTTGGGGGGGGACAGGGCCCACAGATACGCAGTATTTT | TRBD1 | TRBJ2-3 | many | TRBV7-2
CASSRWTPSSYNSPLHF | TGCGCCAGCAGCCGGTGGACACCGAGCTCCTATAATTCACCCCTCCACTTT | . | TRBJ1-6 | . | TRBV4-3
CASSQGYNEQFF | TGTGCCAGCAGTCAGGGATACAATGAGCAGTTCTTC | . | TRBJ2-1 | few | TRBV6-6
CASTPGEGPYEQYF | TGTGCCAGTACCCCAGGGGAGGGTCCCTACGAGCAGTACTTC | . | TRBJ2-7 | . | TRBV19
CASSWVTGGTEAFF | TGTGCCAGCAGCTGGGTGACGGGAGGGACTGAAGCTTTCTTT | . | TRBJ1-1 | . | TRBV7-2
CSATRRGDTGELFF | TGCAGCGCCACGAGACGCGGTGACACCGGGGAGCTGTTTTTT | . | TRBJ2-2 | . | TRBV29-1
CASRLRGNQPQHF | TGTGCCAGCCGGCTCCGGGGCAATCAGCCCCAGCATTTT | . | TRBJ1-5 | . | TRBV27
CASTGGRPDTQYF | TGTGCCAGCACGGGGGGCCGCCCAGATACGCAGTATTTT | . | TRBJ2-3 | few | TRBV6-7
CASSYRTGGANEQFF | TGTGCCAGCAGTTACCGGACAGGGGGTGCAAATGAGCAGTTCTTC | TRBD1 | TRBJ2-1 | . | TRBV6-6
CASSPRDRGEGTGELFF | TGTGCCAGCAGCCCCCGAGACAGGGGCGAGGGTACCGGGGAGCTGTTTTTT | TRBD1 | TRBJ2-2 | . | TRBV9
CAWSSGRNGELFF | TGTGCCTGGAGTAGCGGACGGAACGGGGAGCTGTTTTTT | . | TRBJ2-2 | . | TRBV30
CASSLRLAGSGEQFF | TGTGCCAGCAGCTTAAGACTAGCGGGGTCTGGTGAGCAGTTCTTC | TRBD2 | TRBJ2-1 | . | TRBV7-3
CASSPTGGYGYTF | TGTGCCAGCAGCCCGACAGGGGGCTATGGCTACACCTTC | TRBD1 | TRBJ1-2 | few | TRBV6-1
CASSYWGERANYGYTF | TGTGCCAGCAGCTACTGGGGGGAGAGAGCTAACTATGGCTACACCTTC | . | TRBJ1-2 | . | TRBV7-2
CATTRGQSYGYTF | TGTGCCACCACAAGGGGGCAGAGCTATGGCTACACCTTC | TRBD1 | TRBJ1-2 | . | TRBV19
CASSRGTSGSGGYEQYF | TGCGCCAGCAGTCGCGGGACTAGCGGGTCTGGAGGCTACGAGCAGTACTTC | TRBD2 | TRBJ2-7 | . | TRBV5-1
CASSPRQSNQPQHF | TGTGCCAGCTCACCACGACAGAGCAATCAGCCCCAGCATTTT | . | TRBJ1-5 | . | TRBV18
CASSVAGRARVAGELFF | TGTGCCAGCAGCGTAGCTGGCAGAGCTAGAGTGGCCGGGGAGCTGTTTTTT | . | TRBJ2-2 | . | TRBV9
CASKGRTQFF | TGTGCCAGCAAGGGAAGGACTCAGTTCTTC | . | TRBJ2-1 | . | TRBV13
CASSAAGDSGANVLTF | TGTGCCAGCAGCGCCGCAGGGGACTCTGGGGCCAACGTCCTGACTTTC | . | TRBJ2-6 | . | TRBV9
CASSPTGENTEAFF | TGTGCCAGCAGCCCGACAGGGGAGAACACTGAAGCTTTCTTT | TRBD1 | TRBJ1-1 | . | TRBV6-1
CSALTGSLGAFF | TGCAGCGCGTTGACAGGGTCCCTTGGAGCTTTCTTT | TRBD1 | TRBJ1-1 | few | TRBV29-1